The 26 T cell receptor beta chains in this list originate from one sample, sequenced in a study of memory CD4+ T cells and cytomegalovirus serostatus. Single viable CD3+CD4+CD8-CD45RO+ cells were sorted as the memory CD4+ T cells. The table came from immunoSEQ multiplex PCR; TCRdb's copy has only in-frame clones and leaves some out. The table includes 46,000 or so clones, roughly 78% detected once. Sequencing was performed on memory CD4+ T cells from blood. The origin of the receptors is an adult in good health and CMV-seronegative.

The chain carries TRBV4-1 and TRBJ2-7, with 9 bases aligning to TRBD1. Germline trimming cut 1 base from V and 12 bases from J; bases unmatched to any gene: 7. The CDR3 consists of 13 residues. From germline, CDR1 is MGHRA and CDR2 YSYEKL. In DNA, the CDR3 is TGCGCCAGCAGCCAAGGGTTTGGGGACAGGGTGTACTTC. Amino acids: CASSQGFGDRVYF.

The rearrangement joins TRBV19 to TRBJ2-2, with 14 positions matching TRBD2. The CDR3 is 17 amino acids. CDR1 and CDR2 (germline): LNHDA, SQIVND (reference sequence). J lost 3 bases, V lost 7 bases, and 7 bases had no gene match. The CDR3 DNA reads as TGTGCCAGTACCTCCCGGGGACTAGCGGGGGACACCGGGGAGCTGTTTTTT. It yields the protein CASTSRGLAGDTGELFF. Complete variable domain (other parts from reference TRBV19 and TRBJ2-2): DGGITQSPKYLFRKEGQNVTLSCEQNLNHDAMYWYRQDPGQGLRLIYYSQIVNDFQKGDIAEGYSVSREKKESFPLTVTSAQKNPTAFYLCASTSRGLAGDTGELFFGEGSRLTVL.

This chain joins TRBV7-2 and TRBJ2-1; D is undetermined. This CDR3 is built from 14 residues. With 4 bases removed from V and 1 base from J, the gap between germline ends came to 8 bases. Germline-derived CDR1 and CDR2 are SGHTA and FQGNSA. The CDR3 bases are TGTGCCAGCAGCTCACGGGTGTCCTACAATGAGCAGTTCTTC. Protein: CASSSRVSYNEQFF.

This clone was detected a few times. The J gene is TRBJ1-1, the V gene TRBV18, with 8 positions matching TRBD1. Germline lookup yields CDR1 KGHSH and CDR2 LQKENI. V dropped 2 bases and J dropped 4; count of bases not matched to a gene: 12. The CDR3 is 17 residues long. The CDR3 here is CASSPGDRGIPGTEAFF. The CDR3 region has the DNA TGTGCCAGCTCACCAGGAGACAGGGGAATCCCGGGCACTGAAGCTTTCTTT.

V gene TRBV4-3 combines with J gene TRBJ2-4; D gene unclear. Germline CDR1 LGHNA, CDR2 YSLEER. This CDR3 is built from 13 residues. Trimming took off 1 base at V and 8 bases at J, with 9 bases between the two ends. The CDR3 protein is CASSQGSSHIQYF. Written as DNA, the CDR3 is TGCGCCAGCAGCCAAGGTAGCAGCCACATTCAGTACTTC.

This clone was counted a few times. V and J are TRBV5-1 and TRBJ1-4, with TRBD1 matching over 7 bases. After removal of 4 bases from V and 8 bases from J, the junction contained 11 bases not matched to a gene. CDR3 length: 15 amino acids. CDR1 SGHRS and CDR2 YFSETQ come from the germline V gene. CDR3 DNA sequence: TGCGCCAGCAGCCCCGACAGGGTATCTGGCGAAAAACTGTTTTTT. Translating it yields CASSPDRVSGEKLFF.

The CDR3 region has the DNA TGTGCCAGCAGCTTAGGGGGTACCCAGTACAATGAGCAGTTCTTC. This translates into CASSLGGTQYNEQFF. The gene calls are TRBV7-2 and TRBJ2-1; D is ambiguous. V shed 1 base and J shed 4 bases, with 11 bases lying between them. The V gene's germline CDR1 is SGHTA and CDR2 FQGNSA. The CDR3 is made up of 15 amino acids.

The V call is TRBV6-6, the J call TRBJ2-3, with TRBD1 as a possible D gene (6 bases). This CDR3 has 13 residues. From germline, CDR1 is MNHNY and CDR2 SVGAGI (reference sequence). V lost 5 bases and J 5 bases, leaving 11 bases between the germline ends. CDR3 bases: TGTGCCAGCAGTCTCGACAGGTTAGATACGCAGTATTTT. It specifies CASSLDRLDTQYF.

V and J are TRBV7-2 and TRBJ1-5; 8 positions agree with TRBD1. The V gene end was trimmed by 3 bases and the J gene end by 7 bases; junction bases not matched to a gene: 11. Germline assignment: CDR1 SGHTA and CDR2 FQGNSA. The CDR3 is 16 residues long. CDR3 in amino acids: CASSFQGARVGQPQHF. The DNA for the CDR3 is TGTGCCAGCAGCTTCCAGGGGGCCAGGGTTGGACAGCCCCAGCATTTT.

The gene calls are TRBV7-2 and TRBJ1-4, with a tentative D call TRBD1 (5 bases). In germline, CDR1 is SGHTA, CDR2 FQGNSA. V lost 6 bases and J lost 0, with 17 bases in between. The CDR3 loop spans 17 amino acids. The CDR3 DNA sequence: TGTGCCAGCAGTCCGGCCCTTTCGGGGGCAACTAATGAAAAACTGTTTTTT. This sequence encodes CASSPALSGATNEKLFF.

J is TRBJ2-2 and V is TRBV5-4; the match to TRBD2 covers 15 bases. This CDR3 spans 17 amino acids. The germline gives CDR1 SGHNT, CDR2 YYREEE (reference sequence). Germline trimming cut 4 bases from V and 2 bases from J; bases unmatched to any gene: 3. DNA for the CDR3: TGTGCCAGCAGCGGACTAGCGGGGGGGCTTAACACCGGGGAGCTGTTTTTT. Translating it yields CASSGLAGGLNTGELFF.

The count of this clone is one. The chain has TRBV21-1 and TRBJ1-5. TRBV21-1 is tagged as a pseudogene. The CDR3 is 15 residues long. CDR3 loop: CASSKGRGGTCPQHF. For the CDR3, the DNA is TGTGCCAGCAGCAAAGGACGCGGGGGGACTTGTCCCCAGCATTTT.

The rearrangement joins TRBV7-8 to TRBJ1-1; 9 bases are a match to TRBD1. V dropped 4 bases and J dropped 5; count of bases not matched to a gene: 5. Germline loops: CDR1 SGHVS, CDR2 FQNEAQ. The CDR3 runs to 14 residues. CDR3 DNA: TGTGCCAGCAGCTACGGGACAGGGCCGACTGAAGCTTTCTTT. It encodes CASSYGTGPTEAFF.

In this sample, this clone turned up once. The chain combines TRBV6-1 with TRBJ1-2; 7 bases are shared with TRBD1. This CDR3 has 15 residues. The ends lost 4 bases at V and 5 bases at J; junction bases unmatched: 10. CDR1 is MNHNS and CDR2 is SASEGT in the germline V gene. CDR3 loop: CASSAYHATGYGYTF. CDR3 nucleotide sequence: TGTGCCAGCAGTGCATACCATGCGACAGGGTATGGCTACACCTTC.

V and J are TRBV18 and TRBJ1-2; TRBD1 agrees at 7 bases. V trimming: 2 bases; J trimming: 0 bases; junction bases outside the gene matches: 3. The CDR3 contains 15 residues. Germline lookup yields CDR1 KGHSH and CDR2 LQKENI. CDR3 coding DNA: TGTGCCAGCTCACCAACGGGACAGCCTAACTATGGCTACACCTTC. Translating gives CASSPTGQPNYGYTF.

V gene TRBV6-5 combines with J gene TRBJ2-7; D gene ambiguous. This CDR3 has 13 amino acids. Germline V CDR1 and CDR2: MNHEY, SVGAGI. Trimming took 7 bases from V and 0 from J, leaving 10 bases between them. The CDR3: CASKSPFSYEQYF. In DNA, the CDR3 is TGTGCCAGCAAGTCCCCCTTCTCCTACGAGCAGTACTTC.

The chain combines TRBV20-1 with TRBJ1-3, with 8 bases matching TRBD1. The V and J ends lost 5 bases and 8 bases, in that order; junction bases with no gene match: 2. The germline V gene has CDR1 DFQATT and CDR2 SNEGSKA (reference sequence). This CDR3 has 11 amino acids. As DNA, the CDR3 is TGCAGTGCTTACAGGGGGGACACCATATATTTT. Translating gives CSAYRGDTIYF.

The chain combines TRBV6-4 with TRBJ2-2; tentative D call: TRBD1 (5 bases). Germline CDR1 and CDR2: MRHNA and SNTAGT. The CDR3 covers 14 residues. Trimming left V 5 bases short and J 7 bases short, with 14 bases between. CDR3: CASSLQGMGGELFF. The CDR3 nucleotides are TGTGCCAGCAGTCTGCAGGGCATGGGCGGGGAGCTGTTTTTT.

The chain recombines TRBV7-3 with TRBJ1-1; D may be TRBD1 (6 bases). The CDR3 sequence is 15 residues long. Trimming took 2 bases from V and 4 from J, leaving 14 bases between them. The germline gives CDR1 SGHTA, CDR2 FQGTGA. CDR3 protein: CASSLSGVGGTEAFF. The CDR3 nucleotides are TGTGCCAGCAGCTTATCAGGGGTCGGGGGCACTGAAGCTTTCTTT. Variable domain in full (rest from reference TRBV7-3 and TRBJ1-1): GAGVSQTPSNKVTEKGKYVELRCDPISGHTALYWYRQSLGQGPEFLIYFQGTGAADDSGLPNDRFFAVRPEGSVSTLKIQRTERGDSAVYLCASSLSGVGGTEAFFGQGTRLTVV.

CDR3 DNA sequence: TGTGCCAGCAGCTTAGAACAAGGTGCCATCTACGAGCAGTACTTC. Its protein product is CASSLEQGAIYEQYF. The chain is built from TRBV7-2 and TRBJ2-7; D is ambiguous. Trimming cost V 1 base and J 3 bases, with 13 bases left between them. The CDR3 consists of 15 residues. Germline V gene sequence: CDR1 SGHTA, CDR2 FQGNSA.

This clone was seen a single time. The genes are TRBV5-4 and TRBJ2-6, with D hard to call. V gave up 3 bases and J gave up 7 bases, with 2 bases separating them. Germline lookup yields CDR1 SGHNT and CDR2 YYREEE (reference sequence). CDR3 length equals 11 residues. The CDR3 loop reads CASSSANVLTF. DNA of the CDR3: TGTGCCAGCAGCTCAGCCAACGTCCTGACTTTC.

CDR3 sequence reads: CASNRGGGQPQHF. In DNA form, the CDR3 reads TGTGCCAGCAATCGGGGGGGAGGTCAGCCCCAGCATTTT. The chain links TRBV28 to TRBJ1-5; TRBD1 might be the D (5 bases). The CDR3 consists of 13 residues. Between the trimmed V and J ends, which lost 7 bases and 6 bases, there was a span of 13 bases. Germline-derived CDR1 and CDR2 are MDHEN and SYDVKM. Based on the CDR3 plus reference TRBV28 and TRBJ1-5, the full variable domain is DVKVTQSSRYLVKRTGEKVFLECVQDMDHENMFWYRQDPGLGLRLIYFSYDVKMKEKGDIPEGYSVSREKKERFSLILESASTNQTSMYLCASNRGGGQPQHFGDGTRLSIL.

The genes are TRBV10-3 and TRBJ1-6; D is possibly TRBD1 (5 bases). V lost 0 bases and J 11 bases, leaving 20 bases between the germline ends. CDR3 length: 17 amino acids. CDR1 is ENHRY and CDR2 is SYGVKD in the germline V gene. The CDR3 loop is CAISESMRRQRGTPLHF. DNA of the CDR3: TGTGCCATCAGTGAGTCGATGAGGCGACAGCGAGGAACACCCCTCCACTTT.

The V gene is TRBV6-5, the J gene TRBJ1-5; D remains ambiguous. CDR3 length: 12 amino acids. The V gene lost 6 bases and the J gene lost 1 base, with 4 bases spanning the gap. The germline V gene has CDR1 MNHEY and CDR2 SVGAGI. The CDR3 loop is CASSGSNQPQHF. The CDR3 nucleotides read TGTGCCAGCAGCGGGAGCAATCAGCCCCAGCATTTT.

The rearrangement uses TRBV7-2 and TRBJ2-7; D is unresolved. The V end was cut by 1 base, the J end by 0 bases, with 10 bases between. The length of the CDR3 is 15 residues. Germline loops: CDR1 SGHTA, CDR2 FQGNSA. CDR3 bases: TGTGCCAGCAGCTTAGAGGCCGTCAGCTCCTACGAGCAGTACTTC. Translating it yields CASSLEAVSSYEQYF. The complete variable domain, with remaining parts taken from reference TRBV7-2 and TRBJ2-7, reads GAGVSQSPSNKVTEKGKDVELRCDPISGHTALYWYRQSLGQGLEFLIYFQGNSAPDKSGLPSDRFSAERTGGSVSTLTIQRTQQEDSAVYLCASSLEAVSSYEQYFGPGTRLTVT.

The chain links TRBV6-6 to TRBJ1-4, with D maybe TRBD1 (6 bases). The germline V and J ends were trimmed by 6 bases and 3 bases, with 11 bases remaining between them. CDR1 and CDR2 from the germline V gene are MNHNY and SVGAGI (reference sequence). This CDR3 spans 14 amino acids. In DNA, the CDR3 is TGTGCCAGCAGGGTTACAGGGTCTAATGAAAAACTGTTTTTT. This sequence encodes CASRVTGSNEKLFF.